Listed below are T cell receptor beta chains from one sample, sequenced in a study of cytomegalovirus exposure and HLA in healthy donors. TCRdb keeps only in-frame clones here, not all; method: immunoSEQ multiplex PCR. This table has 190,000 or so clones, about 86% appearing once. What was sequenced was PBMCs. The receptors originated from a woman aged 18-35 years in good health and CMV-seropositive. The CDR3 runs from the conserved cysteine through the conserved F or W. A D gene is named only where the DNA matches it firmly. Clone size appears in some rows only: once, few, many, or a class for an expanded clone.

J gene: TRBJ2-7; clone size: NA; V gene: TRBV5-5; D gene: NA; CDR3 protein: CASSPGVEQYF; CDR3 DNA: TGTGCCAGCAGCCCCGGGGTCGAGCAGTACTTC
J gene: TRBJ2-3; clone size: NA; V gene: TRBV15; D gene: TRBD2; CDR3 protein: CATSRDKGWTSGVGDTQYF; CDR3 DNA: TGTGCCACCAGCAGAGATAAAGGTTGGACTAGCGGGGTGGGAGATACGCAGTATTTT
J gene: TRBJ1-3; clone size: few; V gene: TRBV11-2; D gene: NA; CDR3 protein: CASSPRSAGSGNTIYF; CDR3 DNA: TGTGCCAGCAGCCCAAGGTCCGCAGGGTCTGGAAACACCATATATTTT
J gene: TRBJ1-5; clone size: few; V gene: TRBV7-2; D gene: TRBD1; CDR3 protein: CASSSRGQQPQHF; CDR3 DNA: TGTGCCAGCAGCTCCAGGGGGCAGCAGCCCCAGCATTTT
J gene: TRBJ1-2; clone size: few; V gene: TRBV27; D gene: TRBD1; CDR3 protein: CASSSDRGEGYTF; CDR3 DNA: TGTGCCAGCAGTTCCGACAGGGGGGAGGGCTACACCTTC
J gene: TRBJ1-5; clone size: NA; V gene: TRBV19; D gene: TRBD1; CDR3 protein: CASQPRDRVFGQHF; CDR3 DNA: TGTGCCAGTCAGCCTCGGGACAGGGTATTTGGCCAGCATTTT
J gene: TRBJ1-6; clone size: NA; V gene: TRBV9; D gene: TRBD1; CDR3 protein: CASSAGGSNSPLHF; CDR3 DNA: TGTGCCAGCAGCGCAGGGGGAAGTAATTCACCCCTCCACTTT
J gene: TRBJ2-7; clone size: NA; V gene: TRBV7-2; D gene: NA; CDR3 protein: CASSLYNFYEQYF; CDR3 DNA: TGTGCCAGCAGCTTATATAACTTCTACGAGCAGTACTTC
J gene: TRBJ2-7; clone size: NA; V gene: TRBV6-6; D gene: NA; CDR3 protein: CASRSDIPPNEQYF; CDR3 DNA: TGTGCCAGCAGATCAGACATTCCCCCCAACGAGCAGTACTTC
J gene: TRBJ1-1; clone size: NA; V gene: TRBV7-3; D gene: NA; CDR3 protein: CASSTTGHLNTEAFF; CDR3 DNA: TGTGCCAGCAGCACGACGGGACATTTGAACACTGAAGCTTTCTTT
J gene: TRBJ1-1; clone size: NA; V gene: TRBV7-9; D gene: NA; CDR3 protein: CASSSHLRKGGETEAFF; CDR3 DNA: TGTGCCAGCAGCTCCCACCTCAGGAAGGGAGGAGAGACTGAAGCTTTCTTT
J gene: TRBJ2-5; clone size: NA; V gene: TRBV4-1; D gene: NA; CDR3 protein: CASSPYIQETQYF; CDR3 DNA: TGCGCCAGCAGCCCGTACATCCAAGAGACCCAGTACTTC
J gene: TRBJ1-2; clone size: NA; V gene: TRBV19; D gene: NA; CDR3 protein: CASSIGTPEINGYTF; CDR3 DNA: TGTGCCAGTAGTATAGGAACTCCCGAGATTAATGGCTACACCTTC
J gene: TRBJ1-5; clone size: NA; V gene: TRBV6-5; D gene: TRBD1; CDR3 protein: CASSRTGNQPQHF; CDR3 DNA: TGTGCCAGCTCCCGGACAGGAAATCAGCCCCAGCATTTT
J gene: TRBJ2-1; clone size: NA; V gene: TRBV4-1; D gene: NA; CDR3 protein: CASSQLETRGNEQFF; CDR3 DNA: TGCGCCAGCAGCCAACTGGAGACTAGGGGCAATGAGCAGTTCTTC
J gene: TRBJ2-7; clone size: NA; V gene: TRBV7-9; D gene: NA; CDR3 protein: CASSGRGVTSYEQYF; CDR3 DNA: TGTGCCAGCAGCGGTCGCGGGGTGACGTCTTACGAGCAGTACTTC
J gene: TRBJ2-7; clone size: few; V gene: TRBV7-9; D gene: TRBD1; CDR3 protein: CASSSGQGREQYF; CDR3 DNA: TGTGCCAGCAGCTCCGGACAGGGCCGCGAGCAGTACTTC
J gene: TRBJ2-1; clone size: NA; V gene: TRBV27; D gene: NA; CDR3 protein: CASSSTPTGNYNEQFF; CDR3 DNA: TGTGCCAGCAGTTCAACCCCGACAGGCAATTACAATGAGCAGTTCTTC
J gene: TRBJ1-2; clone size: NA; V gene: TRBV6-4; D gene: NA; CDR3 protein: CASSAGKGYTF; CDR3 DNA: TGTGCCAGCAGTGCAGGGAAAGGCTACACCTTC
J gene: TRBJ2-5; clone size: NA; V gene: TRBV5-8; D gene: NA; CDR3 protein: CASSLRDLKETQYF; CDR3 DNA: TGTGCCAGCAGCCTAAGGGACTTAAAAGAGACCCAGTACTTC
J gene: TRBJ1-5; clone size: NA; V gene: TRBV6-5; D gene: NA; CDR3 protein: CASSYWGGPQHF; CDR3 DNA: TGTGCCAGCAGTTACTGGGGGGGGCCCCAGCATTTT
J gene: TRBJ1-1; clone size: NA; V gene: TRBV9; D gene: NA; CDR3 protein: CASSWGLNTEAFF; CDR3 DNA: TGTGCCAGCAGCTGGGGCTTGAACACTGAAGCTTTCTTT